These 26 T cell receptor beta chains were all obtained from the same sample, sequenced in a study of control samples from healthy donors and cancer patients. TCRdb's copy holds only in-frame clones and misses some; the assay was immunoSEQ multiplex PCR. This sample has over 120,000 clones, with around 94% found just once. Sequenced: PBMCs. These TCRs come from a man between 60 and 70 years old with colorectal cancer.

The chain recombines TRBV19 with TRBJ1-2, with D uncertain. From germline, CDR1 is LNHDA and CDR2 SQIVND (reference sequence). The CDR3 consists of 11 residues. The V end was cut by 8 bases, the J end by 8 bases, with 12 bases between. This CDR3 reads CASEGRRGYTF. In DNA, the CDR3 is TGTGCCAGTGAGGGCCGGAGAGGCTACACCTTC. The full variable domain, with the rest looked up from reference TRBV19 and TRBJ1-2, is DGGITQSPKYLFRKEGQNVTLSCEQNLNHDAMYWYRQDPGQGLRLIYYSQIVNDFQKGDIAEGYSVSREKKESFPLTVTSAQKNPTAFYLCASEGRRGYTFGSGTRLTVV.

V and J are TRBV27 and TRBJ2-1; D not resolved. This CDR3 contains 11 residues. V was clipped by 3 bases and J by 3 bases, with 0 bases between them. CDR1 MNHEY and CDR2 SMNVEV come from the germline V gene (reference sequence). As DNA, the CDR3 is TGTGCCAGCAGTTTCTACAATGAGCAGTTCTTC. This translates into CASSFYNEQFF.

The chain is built from TRBV18 and TRBJ1-1; 7 nucleotides align to TRBD1. CDR1 is KGHSH, CDR2 LQKENI, per germline. CDR3 length: 12 amino acids. Trimming took 3 bases from V and 7 from J; bases not matched to a gene: 2. CDR3 sequence: CASSPRQGEAFF. CDR3 nucleotide sequence: TGTGCCAGCTCACCGCGACAGGGTGAAGCTTTCTTT. Based on the CDR3 plus reference TRBV18 and TRBJ1-1, the full variable domain is NAGVMQNPRHLVRRRGQEARLRCSPMKGHSHVYWYRQLPEEGLKFMVYLQKENIIDESGMPKERFSAEFPKEGPSILRIQQVVRGDSAAYFCASSPRQGEAFFGQGTRLTVV.

DNA for the CDR3: TGTGCCAGCAGCGGCGGGACTTCCCGATATGAGCAGTTCTTC. This sequence encodes CASSGGTSRYEQFF. V usage is TRBV6-2 or TRBV6-3 and J usage is TRBJ2-1; D might be TRBD2 (6 bases). The CDR3 sequence is 14 residues long. Trimming stripped 6 bases from V and 8 bases from J, with 17 bases between. In germline, CDR1 is MNHEY, CDR2 SVGEGT.

The J gene is TRBJ1-6, the V gene TRBV9; D call uncertain. The CDR3 spans 14 residues. Germline values: CDR1 SGDLS, CDR2 YYNGEE. Trimming took off 5 bases at V and 10 bases at J, with 16 bases between the two ends. The CDR3 spells CASSRSGLGSPLHF. In DNA form, the CDR3 reads TGTGCCAGCAGTCGATCGGGGTTGGGGTCACCCCTCCACTTT.

The chain couples TRBV7-6 to TRBJ1-3; D may be TRBD1 (6 bases). The V and J ends lost 6 bases and 1 base respectively, with 7 bases between them. The CDR3 sequence is 13 residues long. CDR1 and CDR2 (germline): SGHVS, FNYEAQ. The CDR3 DNA follows: TGTGCCAGCAGTACAGGGTCTGGAAACACCATATATTTT. It codes for CASSTGSGNTIYF.

The sample holds one count of this clone. The chain combines TRBV25-1 with TRBJ1-3; 7 nucleotides align to TRBD1. Unmatched junction bases numbered 8, after V lost 6 bases and J lost 0 bases. The CDR3 has 16 residues. Germline CDR1 reads MGHDK; CDR2 reads SYGVNS. Here the CDR3 DNA reads TGTGCCAGCAGACAGACAGGGCAGCTCTCTGGAAACACCATATATTTT. It encodes CASRQTGQLSGNTIYF.

The chain joins TRBV30 to TRBJ1-1; 9 bases agree with TRBD1. The J segment lost 4 bases and the V segment lost 3 bases, leaving 6 bases of the junction unmatched. Germline assignment: CDR1 GTSNPN and CDR2 SVGIG (reference sequence). There are 14 residues in the CDR3. CDR3 region: CAWSNRGHGTEAFF. For the CDR3, the DNA is TGTGCCTGGAGCAACAGGGGGCATGGCACTGAAGCTTTCTTT.

The chain combines TRBV4-3 with TRBJ1-6; D unclear. The V end was cut by 0 bases, the J end by 7 bases, with 4 bases between. In germline, CDR1 is LGHNA, CDR2 YSLEER. The CDR3 covers 13 residues. The CDR3 is CASSQDTNSPLHF. CDR3 DNA sequence: TGCGCCAGCAGCCAAGACACGAATTCACCCCTCCACTTT.

V and J are TRBV10-1 and TRBJ2-5, with unresolved D. Germline loops: CDR1 WNHNN, CDR2 SYGVQD (reference sequence). The V end was cut by 3 bases, the J end by 4 bases, with 9 bases between. The CDR3 has 13 amino acids. CDR3 amino acids: CASSEGQRETQYF. CDR3 DNA: TGCGCCAGCAGTGAAGGGCAGAGAGAGACCCAGTACTTC.

The V gene is TRBV19, the J gene TRBJ1-4; a weak D match, TRBD1 (6 bases). The CDR3 runs to 13 residues. Germline assignment: CDR1 LNHDA and CDR2 SQIVND (reference sequence). V dropped 8 bases and J dropped 8 bases, with 15 bases sitting between them. CDR3 nucleotides: TGTGCCAGTTCATGGCAGGGGCAAGAAAAACTGTTTTTT. Translating gives CASSWQGQEKLFF.

The count of this clone is one. The chain carries TRBV2 and TRBJ1-5; maybe TRBD1 (5 bases). Germline CDR1 and CDR2: SNHLY and FYNNEI. The CDR3 is 14 amino acids. Deletions cut 1 base from V and 7 bases from J, with 11 bases between. CDR3 region: CASSEVQGGQPQHF. As DNA, the CDR3 is TGTGCCAGCAGTGAAGTGCAGGGAGGACAGCCCCAGCATTTT. The full variable domain, in which reference TRBV2 and TRBJ1-5 provide the parts outside the CDR3, is EPEVTQTPSHQVTQMGQEVILRCVPISNHLYFYWYRQILGQKVEFLVSFYNNEISEKSEIFDDQFSVERPDGSNFTLKIRSTKLEDSAMYFCASSEVQGGQPQHFGDGTRLSIL.

The chain is built from TRBV5-6 and TRBJ2-1, with TRBD1 as a possible D gene (6 bases). The CDR3 consists of 15 residues. The V end lost 0 bases, the J end lost 4 bases, and 11 bases lay between the germline ends. The germline V gene encodes CDR1 SGHDT and CDR2 YYEEEE. Written as DNA, the CDR3 is TGTGCCAGCAGCTTGGACGGGACACCTTACAATGAGCAGTTCTTC. Translation gives CASSLDGTPYNEQFF.

The V and J genes are TRBV11-3 and TRBJ2-2; D tentatively fits TRBD1 or TRBD2 (6 bases each). Trimming pared 5 bases from V and 3 bases from J, leaving 13 bases between. The CDR3 has 15 residues. Germline assignment: CDR1 SGHNT and CDR2 YENEEA. The DNA for the CDR3 is TGTGCCAGCAGCCCTCGGGGGCAATACACCGGGGAGCTGTTTTTT. The encoded protein is CASSPRGQYTGELFF.

This clone was counted once. This chain links TRBV4-1 with TRBJ1-5, with D possibly matching TRBD1 (6 bases). Germline V gives CDR1 MGHRA, CDR2 YSYEKL. CDR3 length equals 16 residues. V gave up 1 base and J gave up 9 bases, with 19 bases separating them. CDR3 bases: TGCGCCAGCAGCCAAGGGGCTAACAGGGTCGGGTCGCCCCAGCATTTT. Its protein is CASSQGANRVGSPQHF.

The chain has TRBV5-6 and TRBJ1-2, with D possibly matching TRBD1 (6 bases). Germline V gene lookup returns CDR1 SGHDT and CDR2 YYEEEE. Trimming shortened V by 0 bases and J by 4 bases, and 10 bases separated the two germline ends. This CDR3 has 14 residues. The CDR3 DNA is TGTGCCAGCAGCTTGGGCGGGGGCACCTATGGCTACACCTTC. Translated, it gives CASSLGGGTYGYTF.

The chain employs TRBV28 and TRBJ2-2; maybe TRBD1 (5 bases). The CDR3 has 16 residues. Trimming took 5 bases from V and 0 from J, leaving 13 bases between them. Germline V gives CDR1 MDHEN, CDR2 SYDVKM. The CDR3 spells CASSLTAFANTGELFF. The CDR3, as DNA: TGTGCCAGCAGTCTGACAGCTTTCGCGAACACCGGGGAGCTGTTTTTT.

This clone has just one count. The chain combines TRBV5-1 with TRBJ2-6; unclear D gene. The CDR3 length is 17 residues. Trimming stripped 0 bases from V and 2 bases from J, with 12 bases between. Germline values: CDR1 SGHRS, CDR2 YFSETQ. The CDR3 region is CASSLGPSGPGANVLTF. Written as DNA, the CDR3 is TGCGCCAGCAGCTTGGGCCCCTCCGGGCCTGGGGCCAACGTCCTGACTTTC.

This chain uses TRBV19 with TRBJ1-2; 7 bases are a match to TRBD1. V dropped 6 bases and J dropped 2; count of bases not matched to a gene: 6. This CDR3 has 14 residues. Germline V gene lookup returns CDR1 LNHDA and CDR2 SQIVND (reference sequence). DNA of the CDR3: TGTGCCAGTAGGTCAACAGGGGCCAACTATGGCTACACCTTC. Translating it yields CASRSTGANYGYTF. Together with reference TRBV19 and TRBJ1-2, the CDR3 gives the full variable domain: DGGITQSPKYLFRKEGQNVTLSCEQNLNHDAMYWYRQDPGQGLRLIYYSQIVNDFQKGDIAEGYSVSREKKESFPLTVTSAQKNPTAFYLCASRSTGANYGYTFGSGTRLTVV.

The chain carries TRBV6-5 and TRBJ1-2; possibly TRBD1 for D (5 bases). V was pared by 5 bases and J by 4 bases, with 17 bases between. The CDR3 has 15 amino acids. Germline V gene data show CDR1 as MNHEY and CDR2 as SVGAGI. The CDR3 here is CASSPSQGTIYGYTF. The DNA for the CDR3 is TGTGCCAGCAGTCCTTCTCAGGGAACGATCTATGGCTACACCTTC.

J is TRBJ2-3 and V is TRBV5-6; 7 bases are a match to TRBD1. This CDR3 spans 14 amino acids. Trimming took 0 bases from V and 4 from J; bases not matched to a gene: 2. Germline CDR1 SGHDT, CDR2 YYEEEE. CDR3 DNA sequence: TGTGCCAGCAGCTTGGTACAGGGGCCAGATACGCAGTATTTT. Protein: CASSLVQGPDTQYF. The entire variable domain, with the rest obtained from reference TRBV5-6 and TRBJ2-3, is as follows: DAGVTQSPTHLIKTRGQQVTLRCSPKSGHDTVSWYQQALGQGPQFIFQYYEEEERQRGNFPDRFSGHQFPNYSSELNVNALLLGDSALYLCASSLVQGPDTQYFGPGTRLTVL.

V usage is TRBV19 and J usage is TRBJ1-1; D uncertain. The CDR3 is made up of 13 amino acids. Germline CDR1 reads LNHDA; CDR2 reads SQIVND (reference sequence). V was pared by 9 bases and J by 1 base, with 12 bases between. Written as DNA, the CDR3 is TGTGCCAGCTCCCCCGTGGAGAACACTGAAGCTTTCTTT. It encodes CASSPVENTEAFF.

This clone was observed a handful of times. This chain uses TRBV14 with TRBJ1-2, with 9 bases that match TRBD1. CDR1 and CDR2 (germline): SGHDN, FVKESK. V lost 3 bases and J lost 5; bases outside the gene matches: 4. The CDR3 contains 14 residues. DNA for the CDR3: TGTGCCAGCAGCCAGGACAGGGGCATATATGGCTACACCTTC. It translates to CASSQDRGIYGYTF.

This sequence joins TRBV11-3 and TRBJ2-7; D unclear. Trimming took off 5 bases at V and 0 bases at J, with 14 bases between the two ends. The germline V gene has CDR1 SGHNT and CDR2 YENEEA. CDR3 size: 15 residues. CDR3 coding DNA: TGTGCCAGCAGCCCTTGGCACGAGAGCTCCTACGAGCAGTACTTC. Protein sequence: CASSPWHESSYEQYF.

The V and J genes are TRBV3-1 (or the pseudogene TRBV3-2) and TRBJ1-4; the D is unclear. Trimming removed 3 bases at V and 5 bases at J, with 10 bases between. The CDR3 runs to 14 residues. Germline V gene sequence: CDR1 LGHDT, CDR2 YNNKEL (reference sequence). In DNA form, the CDR3 reads TGTGCCAGCAGCCAGGCCGGTGGGAATGAAAAACTGTTTTTT. Translating it yields CASSQAGGNEKLFF.

Here the CDR3 DNA reads TGCGCCAGCAGCCACCTGCCGACAGGCATGGGCTATGGCTACACCTTC. It specifies CASSHLPTGMGYGYTF. The rearrangement joins TRBV4-1 to TRBJ1-2; possibly TRBD1 for D (6 bases). CDR3 length equals 16 residues. Trimming pared 3 bases from V and 4 bases from J, leaving 18 bases between. CDR1 and CDR2 from the germline V gene are MGHRA and YSYEKL.